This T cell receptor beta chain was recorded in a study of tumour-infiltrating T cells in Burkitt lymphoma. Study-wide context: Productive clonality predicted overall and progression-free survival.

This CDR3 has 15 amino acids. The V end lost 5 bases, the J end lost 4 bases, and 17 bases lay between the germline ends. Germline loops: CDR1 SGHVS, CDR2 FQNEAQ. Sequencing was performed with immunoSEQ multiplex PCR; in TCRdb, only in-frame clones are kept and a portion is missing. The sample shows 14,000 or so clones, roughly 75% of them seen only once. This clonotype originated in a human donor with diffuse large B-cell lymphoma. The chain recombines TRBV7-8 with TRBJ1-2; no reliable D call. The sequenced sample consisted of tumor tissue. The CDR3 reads CASSPPGPPFYGYTF. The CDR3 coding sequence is TGTGCCAGCAGCCCACCGGGTCCTCCATTCTATGGCTACACCTTC.